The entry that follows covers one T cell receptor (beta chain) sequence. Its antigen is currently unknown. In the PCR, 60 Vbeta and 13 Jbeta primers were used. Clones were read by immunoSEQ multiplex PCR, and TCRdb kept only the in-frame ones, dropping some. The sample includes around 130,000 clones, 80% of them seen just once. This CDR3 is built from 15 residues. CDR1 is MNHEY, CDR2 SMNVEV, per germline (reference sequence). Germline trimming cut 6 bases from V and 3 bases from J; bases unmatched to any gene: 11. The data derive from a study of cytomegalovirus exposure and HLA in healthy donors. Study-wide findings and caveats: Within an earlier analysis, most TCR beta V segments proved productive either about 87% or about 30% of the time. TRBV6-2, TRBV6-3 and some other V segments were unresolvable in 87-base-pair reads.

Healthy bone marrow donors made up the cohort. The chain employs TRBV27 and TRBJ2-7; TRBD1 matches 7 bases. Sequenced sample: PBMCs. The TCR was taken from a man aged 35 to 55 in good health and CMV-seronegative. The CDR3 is CASSREPGQLYEQYF. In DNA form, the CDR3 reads TGTGCCAGCAGCCGCGAACCGGGACAGCTCTACGAGCAGTACTTC.